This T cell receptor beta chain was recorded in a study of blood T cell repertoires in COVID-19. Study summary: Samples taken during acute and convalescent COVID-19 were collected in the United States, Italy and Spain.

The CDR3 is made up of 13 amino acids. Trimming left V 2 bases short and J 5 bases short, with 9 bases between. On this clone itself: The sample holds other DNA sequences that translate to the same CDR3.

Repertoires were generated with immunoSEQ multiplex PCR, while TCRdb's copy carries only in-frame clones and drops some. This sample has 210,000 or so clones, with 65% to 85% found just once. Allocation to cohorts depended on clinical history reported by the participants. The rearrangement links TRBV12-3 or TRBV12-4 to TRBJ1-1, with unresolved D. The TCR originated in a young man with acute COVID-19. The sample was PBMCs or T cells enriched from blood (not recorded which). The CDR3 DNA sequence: TGTGCCAGCAGTTTACGGGGAGGTACTGAAGCTTTCTTT. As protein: CASSLRGGTEAFF.